The 9 T cell receptor beta chains below were found in one sample sequenced in a study of T cells in Graves' hyperthyroidism and ophthalmopathy. Researchers amplified the TCR beta CDR3 regions from RNA transcripts. Carried out on the TCR CDR3, a first-round RT-PCR used the HTBI primer set. TCRdb fed the multiplex PCR reads into MiXCR, producing one record per CDR3 protein. This sample carries fewer than 300,000 distinct CDR3 sequences, approximately 26% of them seen once, and the ten largest clones take approximately 25%. The sequencing input was blood. Receptors were obtained from a man aged 35-49 years with Graves' hyperthyroidism that later progressed to Graves' ophthalmopathy.

There are many counts of this clonotype. J is TRBJ2-5 and V is TRBV6-1, with 8 bases that match TRBD2. The V and J ends lost 7 bases and 5 bases, in that order; junction bases with no gene match: 15. Per the germline V gene, CDR1 is MNHNS and CDR2 is SASEGT. There are 16 residues in the CDR3. The CDR3 DNA reads as TGTGCCAGCAACCCCCTCCTCCCGGCTAGCGGGGAGACCCAGTACTTC. This translates into CASNPLLPASGETQYF.

This clonotype was detected a few times. The rearrangement joins TRBV20-1 to TRBJ2-7, with 7 positions matching TRBD1. V lost 5 bases, J lost 2 bases, and 6 bases stayed unmatched. Per germline, CDR1 DFQATT and CDR2 SNEGSKA (reference sequence). The CDR3 is 13 residues long. The CDR3 DNA sequence: TGCAGTGCTTGGACAGGTTTAGCCTACGAGCAGTACTTC. Protein: CSAWTGLAYEQYF.

This clonotype was seen many times. The J gene is TRBJ1-1, the V gene TRBV6-5, with TRBD1 identical over 7 bases. After removal of 2 bases from V and 11 bases from J, the junction contained 11 bases not matched to a gene. Germline CDR1 and CDR2: MNHEY and SVGAGI. The CDR3 has 14 residues. CDR3 sequence reads: CASSYIRGRAAAFF. In DNA form, the CDR3 reads TGTGCCAGCAGTTACATAAGGGGGCGTGCGGCGGCTTTCTTT.

This clonotype was seen repeatedly, ten times or more. This rearrangement joins TRBV5-1 to TRBJ2-7; perhaps TRBD1 as D (6 bases). The germline V gene encodes CDR1 SGHRS and CDR2 YFSETQ. This CDR3 is 14 amino acids long. V was clipped by 4 bases and J by 4 bases, with 15 bases between them. The CDR3 loop is CASSIQGKGYEQYF. Here the CDR3 DNA reads TGCGCCAGCAGCATACAGGGAAAGGGTTACGAGCAGTACTTC.

This clonotype was recorded at least ten times. The chain links TRBV12-3 or TRBV12-4 to TRBJ2-2; 9 bases are shared with TRBD2. The V gene end was trimmed by 7 bases and the J gene end by 8 bases; junction bases not matched to a gene: 14. The CDR3 has 16 amino acids. This CDR3 is CASTRELAGISGELFF. In nucleotides, the CDR3 is TGTGCCAGCACCCGGGAGCTAGCGGGAATATCGGGGGAGCTGTTTTTT.

This clonotype was detected many times. The chain recombines TRBV6-1 with TRBJ1-2, with TRBD1 identical over 7 bases. Germline lookup yields CDR1 MNHNS and CDR2 SASEGT. The CDR3 extends over 16 amino acids. V was clipped by 7 bases and J by 4 bases; unmatched bases: 15. Here the CDR3 reads CASTREPSGGAYGYTF. The CDR3 nucleotides are TGTGCCAGCACCCGAGAACCGTCAGGGGGTGCCTATGGCTACACCTTC.

This clonotype was counted ten times or more. The chain has TRBV13 and TRBJ1-1; tentatively, D is TRBD1 (5 bases). The germline V gene has CDR1 PRHDT and CDR2 FYEKMQ (reference sequence). The CDR3 has 14 amino acids. Trimming stripped 4 bases from V and 0 bases from J, with 9 bases between. The CDR3 region has the DNA TGTGCCAGCAGCTCCGGGACGGTGAACACTGAAGCTTTCTTT. Translating it yields CASSSGTVNTEAFF. Drawing the rest from reference TRBV13 and TRBJ1-1, the complete variable domain is AAGVIQSPRHLIKEKRETATLKCYPIPRHDTVYWYQQGPGQDPQFLISFYEKMQSDKGSIPDRFSAQQFSDYHSELNMSSLELGDSALYFCASSSGTVNTEAFFGQGTRLTVV.

This clonotype was picked up many times. The rearrangement links TRBV5-1 to TRBJ2-7; 10 bases are a match to TRBD1. CDR1 and CDR2 from the germline V gene are SGHRS and YFSETQ. The CDR3 length is 15 residues. With 4 bases clipped from V and 1 base from J, the junction kept 5 bases outside the gene matches. For the CDR3, the DNA is TGCGCCAGCAGCAACAAGGGACAGGGGTCCTACGAGCAGTACTTC. It yields the protein CASSNKGQGSYEQYF.

This rearrangement joins TRBV14 to TRBJ2-5; D remains ambiguous. Trimming stripped 1 base from V and 2 bases from J, with 14 bases between. There are 16 residues in the CDR3. Germline values: CDR1 SGHDN, CDR2 FVKESK. This chain's CDR3 is CASSQGVGGLQETQYF. The DNA for the CDR3 is TGTGCCAGCAGCCAAGGTGTCGGCGGTCTTCAAGAGACCCAGTACTTC.